This entry describes one T cell receptor (beta chain). What it binds is unknown. This sample is part of a study of OX40 agonist ivuxolimab in advanced cancers. The wider study: It was ivuxolimab, an agonistic anti-OX40 (CD134) antibody, that patients were treated with. Six ivuxolimab dose levels, 0.01 to 10 mg/kg, were given intravenously every 2 weeks. Patients in dose escalation had liver, melanoma, kidney or head and neck cancers.

Sequencing was performed with immunoSEQ multiplex PCR; in TCRdb, only in-frame clones are kept and a portion is missing. The table records almost 35,000 clones, 65% to 80% of them present only once. CDR1 is SGHDN and CDR2 is FVKESK in the germline V gene. Trimming pared 0 bases from V and 8 bases from J, leaving 13 bases between. The CDR3 covers 14 residues. Notes on the study in general: CD8+ T cells averaged more expanded clones than CD4+.

The specimen comprised CD4+ or CD8+ T cells sorted from blood, sampled in a trial of the OX40 agonist ivuxolimab. The chain combines TRBV14 with TRBJ1-2; D remains ambiguous. This TCR was sampled from an adult with an advanced solid tumor such as melanoma, head and neck, liver or kidney cancer. The CDR3 DNA sequence: TGTGCCAGCAGCCAAGATCGGCAGGATATCGGCTACACCTTC. Amino acids: CASSQDRQDIGYTF.